The clone carrying this T cell receptor beta chain appeared a single time. The data originate from a study of blood T cells in healthy people across ages. Total RNA, at least 6 micrograms per sample, came from PBMCs. V lost 9 bases to trimming and J lost 4 bases, with 24 bases between them. There are 16 residues in the CDR3. The germline CDR1 and CDR2 sequences are MNHNS and SASEGT. PCR was performed a second time for about 7 to 11 cycles using a sample-barcoded 5' primer and a J-beta primer mix. Each of the cDNA molecules was tagged by a template-switch adaptor with 12 random nucleotides. Via MiXCR, TCRdb re-called the 5' RACE reads, giving one row per CDR3 protein. The sample holds over 1,300,000 distinct CDR3 sequences, 59% seen once.

The source is a young man in good health. The specimen was blood. This chain joins TRBV6-1 and TRBJ1-2; tentatively, D is TRBD1 (6 bases). In DNA form, the CDR3 reads TGTGCCAGTCTCACGGGGGCGGTACTGACAGGCTATGGCTACACCTTC. Translation gives CASLTGAVLTGYGYTF.